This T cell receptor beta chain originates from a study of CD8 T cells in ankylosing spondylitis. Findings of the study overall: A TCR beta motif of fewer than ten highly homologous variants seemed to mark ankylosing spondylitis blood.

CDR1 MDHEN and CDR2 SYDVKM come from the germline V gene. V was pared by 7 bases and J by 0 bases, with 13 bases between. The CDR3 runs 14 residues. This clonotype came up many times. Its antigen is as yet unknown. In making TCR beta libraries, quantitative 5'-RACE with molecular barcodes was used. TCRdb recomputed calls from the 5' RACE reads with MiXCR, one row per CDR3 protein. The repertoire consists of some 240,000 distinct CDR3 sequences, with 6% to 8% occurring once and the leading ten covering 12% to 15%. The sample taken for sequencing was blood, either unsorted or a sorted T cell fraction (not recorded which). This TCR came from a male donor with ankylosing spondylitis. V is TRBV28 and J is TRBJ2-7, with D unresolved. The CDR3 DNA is TGTGCCAGCACTCTGCAGCACCCCTCCTACGAGCAGTACTTC. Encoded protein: CASTLQHPSYEQYF.